The T cell receptor beta chain described here comes from a study of CD8+ T cells in alopecia areata. In alopecia areata patients, both lesional scalp punch biopsies and peripheral blood were collected. RNA was extracted and reverse transcribed into cDNA as the sequencing template. Profiled with immunoSEQ multiplex PCR; TCRdb holds only in-frame clones, not every one. This table holds about 130,000 clones, around 49% found once. V was shortened by 5 bases and J by 7 bases, with 9 bases between the two germline ends. Looked up from germline, CDR1 is MGHDK and CDR2 is SYGVNS. The CDR3 extends over 12 amino acids. In its sample, this clone was seen a few times. Its antigen is undetermined. General study points: Normal scalp had lower clonality than lesional scalp, with alopecia totalis/universalis lesions showing this most strongly. Mice showed TCR sharing more clearly than patients did, possibly owing to HLA. Sequence data from scalp samples additionally include resident alphabeta T cells of normal skin.

Sequenced here: CD8+ T cells sorted from blood, sampled at week 0. The V call is TRBV25-1, the J call TRBJ2-4; D remains ambiguous. This TCR derives from a human donor with alopecia areata. Here the CDR3 DNA reads TGTGCCAGCAGTAATAGTCGGAACATTCAGTACTTC. It encodes CASSNSRNIQYF. The full variable domain, in which reference TRBV25-1 and TRBJ2-4 provide the parts outside the CDR3, is EADIYQTPRYLVIGTGKKITLECSQTMGHDKMYWYQQDPGMELHLIHYSYGVNSTEKGDLSSESTVSRIRTEHFPLTLESARPSHTSQYLCASSNSRNIQYFGAGTRLSVL.